The TCR beta chain described here comes from a study of molecular identifiers for immune sequencing clone quantification. Study at large: Replicate RNA came from about 20,000 or 100,000 naive CD8 cells and was split five ways, and four parts were sequenced.

Study-level points and caveats: The sizes of highly expanded clones could be underestimated when identical TCR molecules share a barcode.

TCRdb itself ran the PCR reads through MiXCR, one entry per CDR3 protein. The table includes roughly 630,000 distinct CDR3 sequences, 25% detected once. With respect to this clonotype: Its specificity is not known.

Sorted cell numbers of roughly 17,000 to 1,000,000, with 10%, 30% or 50% RNA, served as input for naive CD8 libraries. Sorted naive CD8 T cells were those defined as CD8+CD4-CCR7+CD45RA+. CDR1 MNHEY and CDR2 SVGEGT come from the germline V gene. With 5 bases clipped from V and 2 bases from J, the junction kept 10 bases outside the gene matches. The length of the CDR3 is 16 residues. This TCR was sampled from a human donor in good health. Some libraries in this study had Jurkat cell RNA spiked in. The source material was naive CD8+ T cells from blood, with Jurkat cell RNA spiked in. Subset reported: FACS-sorted CD8+CD4-CCR7+CD45RA+ naive T cells. The chain is built from TRBV6-2 or TRBV6-3 and TRBJ2-5, with 8 bases identical to TRBD2. CDR3 DNA sequence: TGTGCCAGCAGTCCCGGGACTAGGGTGTGGCAAGAGACCCAGTACTTC. Protein product: CASSPGTRVWQETQYF.